Here is one T cell receptor beta chain with its context. Its antigen is unknown. The data originate from a study of memory CD4+ T cells and cytomegalovirus serostatus. Single viable CD3+CD4+CD8-CD45RO+ cells were sorted as the memory CD4+ T cells. Findings and limits, study-wide: Suggested: most of the CMV-linked TCR signature lies in CD4+ memory cells. A US-trained random forest predicted CMV serostatus with median AUC roughly 0.9.

Original data processing: Out-of-frame sequences were removed, leaving roughly 2,200,000 distinct TCRbeta sequences. Generated by immunoSEQ multiplex PCR, the TCRdb table keeps only in-frame clones and is missing some. V and J calls and clone size are as listed in that table; D and trimming were resolved from the DNA. Of about 75,000 clones in the sample, around four fifths are singletons; the top ten hold 2.6%. This receptor was obtained from an adult in good health and CMV-seropositive. The sequenced material came from memory CD4+ T cells from blood.

CDR3 coding DNA: TGTGCCAGCAGTTACTCAGCGCTAATCCAAGAGACCCAGTACTTC. It codes for CASSYSALIQETQYF. V and J are TRBV6-5 and TRBJ2-5; the D is unclear. This CDR3 region has 15 residues. Per the germline V gene, CDR1 is MNHEY and CDR2 is SVGAGI. V gave up 0 bases and J gave up 1 base, with 9 bases separating them.